These 29 T cell receptor beta chains share one sample of origin, sequenced in a study of shared clonotypes between healthy human individuals. Profiled with immunoSEQ multiplex PCR; TCRdb holds only in-frame clones, not every one. Seen here are about 1.1 million clones, roughly 80% observed once, and the top ten hold about 0.94%. What was sequenced was memory CD4+ T cells from PBMCs. Subset defined: CD45RA-negative fraction. These TCRs come from a man aged 18 to 29 in good health. Some clones in this sample may be carry-over from other donors' samples.

CDR3 protein: CASSVVPVDGYTF. The CDR3 DNA reads as TGTGCCAGCAGTGTCGTACCTGTTGATGGCTACACCTTC. The V call is TRBV2, the J call TRBJ1-2; D gene ambiguous. Germline V gives CDR1 SNHLY, CDR2 FYNNEI. V was clipped by 4 bases and J by 6 bases, with 12 bases between them. CDR3 size: 13 residues.

This rearrangement joins TRBV15 to TRBJ1-5; TRBD1 might be the D (6 bases). CDR1 LNHNV and CDR2 YYDKDF come from the germline V gene (reference sequence). The CDR3 extends over 12 amino acids. V was clipped by 4 bases and J by 6 bases, with 7 bases between them. This CDR3 is CATSKGGQPQHF. The CDR3 bases are TGTGCCACCAGCAAAGGGGGTCAGCCCCAGCATTTT.

The V call is TRBV10-3, the J call TRBJ2-5, with D perhaps TRBD2 (7 bases). The V gene's germline CDR1 is ENHRY and CDR2 SYGVKD. Deletions cut 5 bases from V and 1 base from J, with 11 bases between. The CDR3 is 14 amino acids. This chain's CDR3 is CAISRGASQETQYF. CDR3 bases: TGTGCCATCAGTCGGGGGGCCAGCCAAGAGACCCAGTACTTC.

V and J are TRBV5-1 and TRBJ1-4; 10 bases fit TRBD1. J gave up 6 bases and V 2 bases, and 4 bases lay outside the gene matches. Looked up from germline, CDR1 is SGHRS and CDR2 is YFSETQ. This CDR3 is 15 amino acids long. The CDR3 spells CASSLFGTGDEKLFF. For the CDR3, the DNA is TGCGCCAGCAGCTTATTCGGGACAGGGGATGAAAAACTGTTTTTT.

This clone was observed many times. J is TRBJ1-3 and V is TRBV11-2, with 7 bases identical to TRBD1. Germline-derived CDR1 and CDR2 are SGHAT and FQNNGV. After removal of 3 bases from V and 4 bases from J, the junction contained 3 bases not matched to a gene. CDR3 length equals 14 residues. This CDR3 is CASSFAGQGNTIYF. In nucleotides, the CDR3 is TGTGCCAGCAGCTTCGCGGGACAGGGAAACACCATATATTTT.

The chain couples TRBV4-3 to TRBJ2-3; 8 nucleotides match TRBD2. This CDR3 is 16 amino acids long. Trimming at V came to 2 bases and at J to 0 bases, leaving 4 bases not matched to a gene. The germline V gene encodes CDR1 LGHNA and CDR2 YSLEER. CDR3 DNA: TGCGCCAGCAGCCAAACCGGGGGGGCGAGCACAGATACGCAGTATTTT. This sequence encodes CASSQTGGASTDTQYF.

V and J are TRBV5-1 and TRBJ2-4, with unresolved D. The CDR3 runs 16 residues. Trimming cost V 0 bases and J 0 bases, with 10 bases left between them. Germline V gene data show CDR1 as SGHRS and CDR2 as YFSETQ. In nucleotides, the CDR3 is TGCGCCAGCAGCTTGGCCGGAGAAGTAGCCAAAAACATTCAGTACTTC. Amino acid sequence: CASSLAGEVAKNIQYF.

The chain links TRBV2 to TRBJ2-1, with 9 bases lining up with TRBD2. The CDR3 runs 14 residues. CDR1 and CDR2 from the germline V gene are SNHLY and FYNNEI. V shed 6 bases and J 6 bases; nucleotides not matched to a gene: 6. CDR3: CASRGSTSGNEQFF. In DNA, the CDR3 is TGTGCCAGCAGAGGTTCGACTAGCGGCAATGAGCAGTTCTTC. Full variable domain (missing parts from reference TRBV2 and TRBJ2-1): EPEVTQTPSHQVTQMGQEVILRCVPISNHLYFYWYRQILGQKVEFLVSFYNNEISEKSEIFDDQFSVERPDGSNFTLKIRSTKLEDSAMYFCASRGSTSGNEQFFGPGTRLTVL.

This rearrangement joins TRBV5-8 to TRBJ2-7; tentative D call: TRBD1 (6 bases). Trimming left V 4 bases short and J 5 bases short, with 19 bases between. Germline loops: CDR1 SGHTS, CDR2 YDEGEE. This CDR3 spans 15 amino acids. CDR3 region: CASSRGQSKVHEQYF. The CDR3 nucleotides read TGTGCCAGCAGCCGAGGACAGAGTAAAGTCCACGAGCAGTACTTC.

V and J are TRBV2 and TRBJ2-1, with 8 bases identical to TRBD2. CDR3 length equals 13 residues. Per germline, CDR1 SNHLY and CDR2 FYNNEI. J was trimmed by 9 bases and V by 4 bases; bases with no gene match: 5. Here the CDR3 reads CASSAGLEVEQFF. The CDR3 DNA reads TGTGCCAGCAGTGCGGGACTAGAGGTTGAGCAGTTCTTC.

The rearrangement joins TRBV11-2 to TRBJ2-5; no clear D. Germline CDR1 SGHAT, CDR2 FQNNGV. V gave up 1 base and J gave up 3 bases, with 6 bases separating them. CDR3 length: 13 amino acids. The DNA for the CDR3 is TGTGCCAGCAGCTTAGGGGCTGAAGAGACCCAGTACTTC. This translates into CASSLGAEETQYF.

This clone was seen at least ten times. The sample contains more than one DNA sequence encoding this CDR3. CDR3 nucleotide sequence: TGTGCCAGCAGCTTAGAAGGGCGCAATCAGCCCCAGCATTTT. It specifies CASSLEGRNQPQHF. This rearrangement joins TRBV7-9 to TRBJ1-5; D gene ambiguous. Germline values: CDR1 SEHNR, CDR2 FQNEAQ (reference sequence). This CDR3 region has 14 residues. V dropped 1 base and J dropped 2 bases, with 6 bases sitting between them.

This clone occurred once. The chain joins TRBV7-9 to TRBJ2-1, with TRBD2 identical over 7 bases. The CDR3 is 14 amino acids. CDR1 is SEHNR, CDR2 FQNEAQ, per germline (reference sequence). V gave up 3 bases and J gave up 2 bases; unmatched junction bases: 1. In DNA form, the CDR3 reads TGTGCCAGCAGCTTCCTAGCGGCCTACAATGAGCAGTTCTTC. It specifies CASSFLAAYNEQFF.

This chain links TRBV5-4 with TRBJ1-2; 9 positions agree with TRBD1. The CDR3 totals 15 residues. The V gene end was trimmed by 3 bases and the J gene end by 6 bases; junction bases not matched to a gene: 9. The V gene's germline CDR1 is SGHNT and CDR2 YYREEE (reference sequence). The CDR3 DNA is TGTGCCAGCAGCTCTCCGGGACAGGGAAAGAATGGCTACACCTTC. Translation gives CASSSPGQGKNGYTF.

The J gene is TRBJ2-3, the V gene TRBV10-3; 9 nucleotides line up with TRBD1. Unmatched junction bases numbered 6, after V lost 8 bases and J lost 3 bases. The CDR3 length is 14 residues. Per the germline V gene, CDR1 is ENHRY and CDR2 is SYGVKD. The CDR3 region is CAIGGQGKTDTQYF. The CDR3 DNA reads as TGTGCCATCGGCGGACAGGGGAAAACAGATACGCAGTATTTT.

This chain links TRBV7-2 with TRBJ2-7; D is unresolved. The CDR3 is made up of 11 amino acids. With 6 bases removed from V and 7 bases from J, the gap between germline ends came to 10 bases. Germline lookup yields CDR1 SGHTA and CDR2 FQGNSA. The CDR3 nucleotides are TGTGCCAGCAGTTACTACGAAGAGCAGTACTTC. It translates to CASSYYEEQYF.

The chain joins TRBV27 to TRBJ1-2; D possibly corresponds to TRBD1 (5 bases). Germline lookup yields CDR1 MNHEY and CDR2 SMNVEV (reference sequence). This CDR3 is 15 amino acids long. V was clipped by 6 bases and J by 3 bases, with 17 bases between them. The CDR3 coding sequence is TGTGCCAGCAGCCTAAGTCCTTGGGGGGACTATGGCTACACCTTC. This codes for CASSLSPWGDYGYTF.

Note on this clone: At one end the junction does not follow the germline gene, possibly because of a read error. CDR3 in DNA: TGTGCCAGCAGAGAAGGGGCAGGCCTTTATGGCTACACCTTC. Its translation: CASREGAGLYGYTF. This chain connects TRBV6-1 to TRBJ1-2; D is possibly TRBD1 (5 bases). The length of the CDR3 is 14 residues. Germline V CDR1 and CDR2: MNHNS, SASEGT.

The V and J genes are TRBV9 and TRBJ2-3, with 7 bases identical to TRBD1. Germline CDR1 reads SGDLS; CDR2 reads YYNGEE. V gave up 4 bases and J gave up 6 bases; unmatched junction bases: 8. The CDR3 spans 14 residues. The CDR3 sequence: CASSSGGRGDTQYF. CDR3 in DNA: TGTGCCAGCAGCTCAGGGGGTAGAGGGGATACGCAGTATTTT.

This clone occurred once. V usage is TRBV6-1 and J usage is TRBJ2-3; 11 bases agree with TRBD2. V lost 5 bases and J lost 5; bases outside the gene matches: 3. CDR3 length: 14 amino acids. Germline V gene lookup returns CDR1 MNHNS and CDR2 SASEGT. The CDR3 sequence: CASSLAGGRDTQYF. In nucleotides, the CDR3 is TGTGCCAGCAGTCTAGCGGGAGGAAGAGATACGCAGTATTTT.

This rearrangement joins TRBV4-1 to TRBJ1-2, with D possibly matching TRBD1 (6 bases). The CDR3 covers 16 residues. The V end was cut by 4 bases, the J end by 0 bases, with 15 bases between. Germline CDR1 and CDR2: MGHRA and YSYEKL. CDR3 sequence (DNA): TGCGCCAGCAGCCGGGGGGACACGAATTCTAACTATGGCTACACCTTC. Translated: CASSRGDTNSNYGYTF.

As concerns this clone: Other DNA sequences from this sample encode an identical CDR3 as well. The V gene is TRBV7-2, the J gene TRBJ2-3, with 11 bases that match TRBD2. The CDR3 contains 16 residues. Germline-derived CDR1 and CDR2 are SGHTA and FQGNSA. V shed 5 bases, J shed 1 base, and the junction held 5 bases outside the gene matches. DNA of the CDR3: TGTGCCAGCAGCCCCGGACTAGCGGGCGGCACAGATACGCAGTATTTT. Protein product: CASSPGLAGGTDTQYF.

With regard to this clone: Within the sample, other DNA sequences also encode this same CDR3. The chain uses TRBV5-1 and TRBJ2-2; TRBD1 or TRBD2 may be the D gene (6 bases each). Between the trimmed V and J ends, which lost 4 bases and 0 bases, there was a span of 10 bases. CDR1 and CDR2 (germline): SGHRS, YFSETQ. CDR3 length equals 15 residues. CDR3 sequence: CASSPGGANTGELFF. Written as DNA, the CDR3 is TGCGCCAGCAGCCCCGGGGGCGCGAACACCGGGGAGCTGTTTTTT. The variable domain in full, with the rest retrieved from reference TRBV5-1 and TRBJ2-2, is KAGVTQTPRYLIKTRGQQVTLSCSPISGHRSVSWYQQTPGQGLQFLFEYFSETQRNKGNFPGRFSGRQFSNSRSEMNVSTLELGDSALYLCASSPGGANTGELFFGEGSRLTVL.

The chain combines TRBV4-2 with TRBJ2-1; D remains unclear. V shed 4 bases and J shed 9 bases, with 16 bases lying between them. The CDR3 extends over 14 amino acids. Germline CDR1 is LGHNA and CDR2 is YNFKEQ. CDR3 in DNA: TGTGCCAGCAGCCTTACTATGGCTTCGGGTGAGCAGTTCTTC. Its translation: CASSLTMASGEQFF.

V and J are TRBV7-2 and TRBJ2-1; D gene unclear. The CDR3 runs 13 residues. The germline gives CDR1 SGHTA, CDR2 FQGNSA. V lost 7 bases and J 0 bases, leaving 7 bases between the germline ends. DNA of the CDR3: TGTGCCAGCAAGCAGAGCTCCTACAATGAGCAGTTCTTC. Its translation: CASKQSSYNEQFF.

This sequence joins TRBV28 and TRBJ1-2; TRBD1 matches at 7 bases. The germline V gene has CDR1 MDHEN and CDR2 SYDVKM. Trimming removed 6 bases from V and 8 bases from J; junction bases left unmatched: 12. The CDR3 is 14 residues long. The CDR3 nucleotides are TGTGCCAGCAGGGGGGAGAGGACAGGCGGAGGCTACACCTTC. Translating gives CASRGERTGGGYTF.

The V gene is TRBV6-6, the J gene TRBJ1-4; D gene ambiguous. The ends were cut back, 6 bases at V and 7 bases at J, with 15 bases in the middle. The CDR3 loop spans 14 amino acids. In germline, CDR1 is MNHNY, CDR2 SVGAGI (reference sequence). The CDR3 spells CASSYQTATEKLFF. In nucleotides, the CDR3 is TGTGCCAGCAGCTACCAGACGGCTACTGAAAAACTGTTTTTT.

The genes are TRBV15 and TRBJ1-3, with 7 bases lining up with TRBD1. CDR3 length: 17 amino acids. CDR1 is LNHNV, CDR2 YYDKDF, per germline (reference sequence). Trimming removed 2 bases from V and 0 bases from J; junction bases left unmatched: 7. The chain's CDR3 is CATSRSGTAGSGNTIYF. The CDR3 DNA reads TGTGCCACCAGCAGATCCGGGACAGCGGGCTCTGGAAACACCATATATTTT.

The chain links TRBV11-3 to TRBJ2-5; 11 nucleotides agree with TRBD1. This CDR3 contains 17 residues. Germline loops: CDR1 SGHNT, CDR2 YENEEA. V gave up 4 bases and J gave up 5 bases; unmatched junction bases: 12. The CDR3 loop is CASSSPGTGGKRETQYF. The CDR3 nucleotides are TGTGCCAGCAGCTCCCCCGGGACAGGGGGTAAAAGGGAGACCCAGTACTTC. Looking up the rest from reference TRBV11-3 and TRBJ2-5 gives the full variable domain: EAGVVQSPRYKIIEKKQPVAFWCNPISGHNTLYWYLQNLGQGPELLIRYENEEAVDDSQLPKDRFSAERLKGVDSTLKIQPAELGDSAVYLCASSSPGTGGKRETQYFGPGTRLLVL.